Below are 14 T cell receptor beta chains sequenced from a single sample in a study of CD8 T cells in ankylosing spondylitis. Study-level results: Among TCR beta sequences, a motif of several highly homologous variants appeared characteristic of ankylosing spondylitis blood.

TCRdb re-derived calls from the 5' RACE reads in MiXCR, one entry per CDR3 protein. The table lists 500,000 to 650,000 distinct CDR3 sequences, under 5.5% of them singletons. These receptors are not linked to any known antigen. The material sequenced was blood, either unsorted or a sorted T cell fraction (not recorded which). The receptors stem from a male donor with ankylosing spondylitis.

V and J are TRBV7-9 and TRBJ1-6; weak D call: TRBD1 (6 bases). CDR3 size: 15 residues. The germline CDR1 and CDR2 sequences are SEHNR and FQNEAQ (reference sequence). V was clipped by 6 bases and J by 8 bases, with 17 bases between them. Here the CDR3 reads CASSPRWEGDSPLHF. The CDR3 region has the DNA TGTGCCAGCAGTCCAAGATGGGAGGGGGATTCACCCCTCCACTTT. The full variable domain, completed using reference TRBV7-9 and TRBJ1-6, is DTGVSQNPRHKITKRGQNVTFRCDPISEHNRLYWYRQTLGQGPEFLTYFQNEAQLEKSRLLSDRFSAERPKGSFSTLEIQRTEQGDSAMYLCASSPRWEGDSPLHFGNGTRLTVT.

This clonotype has at least ten counts. The chain links TRBV28 to TRBJ2-7; D may be TRBD1 (6 bases). Trimming removed 7 bases at V and 0 bases at J, with 13 bases between. The V gene's germline CDR1 is MDHEN and CDR2 SYDVKM. CDR3 size: 14 residues. CDR3 DNA sequence: TGTGCCAGCAAGTTTCAGGGGACCTCCTACGAGCAGTACTTC. Encoded protein: CASKFQGTSYEQYF. The variable domain in full, completed from reference TRBV28 and TRBJ2-7, reads DVKVTQSSRYLVKRTGEKVFLECVQDMDHENMFWYRQDPGLGLRLIYFSYDVKMKEKGDIPEGYSVSREKKERFSLILESASTNQTSMYLCASKFQGTSYEQYFGPGTRLTVT.

This clonotype was seen many times. DNA of the CDR3: TGTGCCACCCAGAGCTCTGGGGCCAACGTCCTGACTTTC. Protein: CATQSSGANVLTF. The chain uses TRBV6-1 and TRBJ2-6; D gene ambiguous. CDR1 is MNHNS and CDR2 is SASEGT in the germline V gene. With 10 bases removed from V and 0 bases from J, the gap between germline ends came to 7 bases. This CDR3 is 13 amino acids long.

The rearrangement uses TRBV11-2 and TRBJ2-7; no reliable D call. The CDR3 sequence is 17 residues long. The V gene's germline CDR1 is SGHAT and CDR2 FQNNGV. The germline V and J ends were trimmed by 0 bases and 1 base, with 16 bases remaining between them. The CDR3 region is CASSLEGWQVGSYEQYF. Written as DNA, the CDR3 is TGTGCCAGCAGCTTAGAGGGGTGGCAGGTCGGATCCTACGAGCAGTACTTC.

This clonotype has at least ten counts. V gene TRBV4-3 combines with J gene TRBJ2-1; D may correspond to TRBD1 or TRBD2 (7 bases each). Trimming took off 7 bases at V and 6 bases at J, with 22 bases between the two ends. The CDR3 runs 16 residues. Germline V gene data show CDR1 as LGHNA and CDR2 as YSLEER. CDR3 DNA sequence: TGCGCCAGCAAACAGATCTCGTCAGGGGGGGGCAATGAGCAGTTCTTC. It yields the protein CASKQISSGGGNEQFF.

The chain links TRBV5-1 to TRBJ2-1; D unresolved. With 0 bases removed from V and 0 bases from J, the gap between germline ends came to 10 bases. The CDR3 covers 16 residues. Germline assignment: CDR1 SGHRS and CDR2 YFSETQ. This chain's CDR3 is CASSLAYPSSYNEQFF. The CDR3 DNA reads as TGCGCCAGCAGCTTGGCCTACCCGAGCTCCTACAATGAGCAGTTCTTC.

The chain uses TRBV6-5 and TRBJ2-3, with 7 bases that match TRBD1. CDR1 MNHEY and CDR2 SVGAGI come from the germline V gene. This CDR3 contains 15 residues. Germline trimming cut 0 bases from V and 9 bases from J; bases unmatched to any gene: 9. The CDR3 nucleotides read TGTGCCAGCAGTTACTCGACTATGGGACAGCCAACGCAGTATTTT. Protein product: CASSYSTMGQPTQYF.

At least ten counts were recorded for this clonotype. The genes are TRBV29-1 and TRBJ2-2; D is unclear. Germline V gives CDR1 SQVTM, CDR2 ANQGSEA. The CDR3 loop spans 14 amino acids. V was clipped by 2 bases and J by 0 bases, with 7 bases between them. CDR3 sequence reads: CSVERSPNTGELFF. In nucleotides, the CDR3 is TGCAGCGTTGAACGCAGTCCGAACACCGGGGAGCTGTTTTTT.

The sample holds many counts of this clonotype. This sequence joins TRBV6-2 or TRBV6-3 and TRBJ2-1, with 12 bases that match TRBD2. V lost 6 bases and J lost 4; bases outside the gene matches: 13. The CDR3 length is 18 residues. Germline V gives CDR1 MNHEY, CDR2 SVGEGT. CDR3 nucleotides: TGTGCCAGCAGCCGACAGGCCAGGACTAGCGGGAAGTACAATGAGCAGTTCTTC. Amino acid sequence: CASSRQARTSGKYNEQFF.

This clonotype was observed at least ten times. The chain couples TRBV20-1 to TRBJ2-1; 11 bases map to TRBD2. The V gene's germline CDR1 is DFQATT and CDR2 SNEGSKA (reference sequence). Germline trimming cut 5 bases from V and 9 bases from J; bases unmatched to any gene: 21. The CDR3 is 18 residues long. The CDR3 protein is CSARSGTSGLYRLGEQFF. CDR3 nucleotides: TGCAGTGCTCGATCCGGGACTAGCGGCCTCTATCGTTTGGGTGAGCAGTTCTTC.

This clonotype was seen more than once but under ten times. The gene calls are TRBV29-1 and TRBJ2-7, with a tentative D call TRBD2 (5 bases). CDR3 length: 18 residues. The V gene lost 6 bases and the J gene lost 3 bases, with 30 bases spanning the gap. CDR1 is SQVTM and CDR2 is ANQGSEA in the germline V gene. This CDR3 reads CSVAGPTATIEGFYEQYF. The DNA of the CDR3 is TGCAGCGTCGCCGGGCCCACGGCAACAATCGAGGGTTTCTACGAGCAGTACTTC.

There are many counts of this clonotype. The chain has TRBV9 and TRBJ2-2; D perhaps matches TRBD2 (5 bases). V was trimmed by 3 bases and J by 5 bases, leaving 8 bases between them. From germline, CDR1 is SGDLS and CDR2 YYNGEE. This CDR3 contains 13 residues. This CDR3 is CASSATSTGELFF. DNA of the CDR3: TGTGCCAGCAGCGCCACTAGTACCGGGGAGCTGTTTTTT.

The sample holds many counts of this clonotype. The CDR3 sequence: CASSEAREQFF. CDR3 DNA: TGTGCCAGCAGTGAGGCGCGGGAGCAGTTCTTC. V is TRBV25-1 and J is TRBJ2-1; D is ambiguous. V was shortened by 3 bases and J by 10 bases, with 7 bases between the two germline ends. CDR3 length: 11 amino acids. Germline V gene sequence: CDR1 MGHDK, CDR2 SYGVNS.

This clonotype was recorded at least ten times. J is TRBJ2-7 and V is TRBV20-1, with D perhaps being TRBD1 or TRBD2 (5 bases each). Germline values: CDR1 DFQATT, CDR2 SNEGSKA (reference sequence). Deletions cut 0 bases from V and 3 bases from J, with 18 bases between. CDR3 length equals 16 residues. This CDR3 reads CSAREVGEGRIYEQYF. CDR3 bases: TGCAGTGCTAGAGAGGTGGGGGAAGGACGGATCTACGAGCAGTACTTC.